These 7 T cell receptor beta chains share one sample of origin, sequenced in a study of T cell changes during pregnancy in multiple sclerosis (dated by TCRdb to about 2019). Library preparation employed the immunoSEQ multiplex PCR assay. In TCRdb, the immuneACCESS table is reduced to in-frame sequences with V and J assigned. These tables do not hold every clone; where another copy was compared, an unresolved V gene accounts for under half, and the others remain unexplained. Within this sample are about 67,000 clones, with 91% of them counted one time only. The top ten clonotypes cover around 1.4% of the sample. The starting material was peripheral blood, obtained in the second trimester of pregnancy. Receptor source: a female donor with multiple sclerosis, enrolled in a pregnancy study.

The rearrangement joins TRBV30 to TRBJ1-1; D not resolved. This CDR3 comprises 10 residues. V lost 3 bases to trimming and J lost 5 bases, with 4 bases between them. Germline lookup yields CDR1 GTSNPN and CDR2 SVGIG (reference sequence). CDR3 nucleotide sequence: TGTGCCTGGAGCCGTACTGAAGCTTTCTTT. Amino acid sequence: CAWSRTEAFF.

This clone occurred many times. V usage is TRBV7-3 and J usage is TRBJ1-2; weak D call: TRBD1 (5 bases). V shed 4 bases and J shed 8 bases, with 14 bases lying between them. This CDR3 region has 13 residues. The germline gives CDR1 SGHTA, CDR2 FQGTGA. CDR3 region: CASSSSGLGGYTF. Here the CDR3 DNA reads TGTGCCAGCAGCTCCTCGGGACTGGGGGGCTACACCTTC.

The rearrangement uses TRBV7-9 and TRBJ2-1, with 7 bases fitting TRBD2. The V segment lost 4 bases and the J segment 7 bases; nucleotides outside the gene matches: 16. The germline gives CDR1 SEHNR, CDR2 FQNEAQ (reference sequence). The CDR3 contains 17 residues. Written as DNA, the CDR3 is TGTGCCAGCAGCTCCCGTAGTTCCTATCAGGGAGGGAATGAGCAGTTCTTC. As protein: CASSSRSSYQGGNEQFF.

The V and J genes are TRBV29-1 and TRBJ2-2, with 7 positions matching TRBD1. Germline CDR1 is SQVTM and CDR2 is ANQGSEA. The CDR3 extends over 17 amino acids. J gave up 4 bases and V 4 bases, and 15 bases lay outside the gene matches. The DNA for the CDR3 is TGCAGCGTTGCCACGGGGCGACAGGGTCGGATCACCGGGGAGCTGTTTTTT. Protein: CSVATGRQGRITGELFF.

CDR3 bases: TGTGCCAGCAGCGAACAGGGTAGGGAGACCCAGTACTTC. Translating gives CASSEQGRETQYF. The rearrangement joins TRBV7-2 to TRBJ2-5; D may be TRBD1 (6 bases). The V and J ends lost 5 bases and 5 bases respectively, with 12 bases between them. Germline V CDR1 and CDR2: SGHTA, FQGNSA. The CDR3 consists of 13 residues.

Written as DNA, the CDR3 is TGTGCCAGTAGTGCCCGACTAGCGGGGGACACAGATACGCAGTATTTT. Amino acid sequence: CASSARLAGDTDTQYF. The rearrangement links TRBV19 to TRBJ2-3; TRBD2 matches at 12 bases. J lost 2 bases, V lost 5 bases, and 5 bases had no gene match. The CDR3 contains 16 residues. Per the germline V gene, CDR1 is LNHDA and CDR2 is SQIVND (reference sequence).

J is TRBJ1-5 and V is TRBV7-2, with D possibly matching TRBD1 (5 bases). The V gene lost 5 bases and the J gene lost 2 bases, with 13 bases spanning the gap. The CDR3 sequence is 15 residues long. Germline V CDR1 and CDR2: SGHTA, FQGNSA. The CDR3 protein is CASSPRGFGNQPQHF. CDR3 DNA sequence: TGTGCCAGCAGCCCAAGGGGTTTTGGCAATCAGCCCCAGCATTTT.